This T cell receptor beta chain was observed in a study of blood T cell repertoires in COVID-19. The table came from immunoSEQ multiplex PCR; TCRdb's copy has only in-frame clones and leaves some out. Of approximately 140,000 clones listed, 84% are singletons. This clone was counted once. J lost 6 bases, V lost 8 bases, and 6 bases had no gene match. This CDR3 is built from 14 residues. CDR1 is SNHLY and CDR2 is FYNNEI in the germline V gene. The chain joins TRBV2 to TRBJ2-1; TRBD1 agrees at 11 bases. This clonotype was obtained from a man aged 25 to 40 with COVID-19, enrolled during active disease. The sample comprised peripheral blood. CDR3 protein: CASFGQGAGNEQFF. The CDR3, as DNA: TGTGCCAGCTTTGGACAGGGGGCCGGCAATGAGCAGTTCTTC. Supplemented by reference TRBV2 and TRBJ2-1, the full variable domain reads EPEVTQTPSHQVTQMGQEVILRCVPISNHLYFYWYRQILGQKVEFLVSFYNNEISEKSEIFDDQFSVERPDGSNFTLKIRSTKLEDSAMYFCASFGQGAGNEQFFGPGTRLTVL.